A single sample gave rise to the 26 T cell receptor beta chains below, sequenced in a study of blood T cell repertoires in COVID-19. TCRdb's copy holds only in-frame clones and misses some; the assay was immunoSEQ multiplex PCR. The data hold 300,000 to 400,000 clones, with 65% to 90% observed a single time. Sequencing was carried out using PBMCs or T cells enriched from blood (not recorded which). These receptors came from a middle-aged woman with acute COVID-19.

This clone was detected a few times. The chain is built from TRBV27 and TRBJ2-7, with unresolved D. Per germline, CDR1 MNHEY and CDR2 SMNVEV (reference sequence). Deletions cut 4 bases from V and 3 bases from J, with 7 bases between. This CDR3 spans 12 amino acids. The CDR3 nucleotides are TGTGCCAGCAGTTCTGCGCACTACGAGCAGTACTTC. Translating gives CASSSAHYEQYF.

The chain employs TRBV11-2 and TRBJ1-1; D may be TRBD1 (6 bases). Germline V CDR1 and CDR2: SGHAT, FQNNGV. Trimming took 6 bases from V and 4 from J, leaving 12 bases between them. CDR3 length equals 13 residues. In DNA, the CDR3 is TGTGCCAGCAGTTTAAACAGGGTCACTGAAGCTTTCTTT. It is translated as CASSLNRVTEAFF.

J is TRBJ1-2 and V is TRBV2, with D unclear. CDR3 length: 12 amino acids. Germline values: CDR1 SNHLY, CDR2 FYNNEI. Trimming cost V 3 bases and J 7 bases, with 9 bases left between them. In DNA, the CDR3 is TGTGCCAGCAGTGATAATACGAGTGGCTACACCTTC. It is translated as CASSDNTSGYTF.

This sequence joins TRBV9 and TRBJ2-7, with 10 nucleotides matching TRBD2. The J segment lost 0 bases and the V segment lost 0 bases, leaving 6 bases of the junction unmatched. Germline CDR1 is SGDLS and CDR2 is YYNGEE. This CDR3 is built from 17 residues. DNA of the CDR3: TGTGCCAGCAGCGTAGCCAGCGGGGGGGCCGGCTCCTACGAGCAGTACTTC. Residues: CASSVASGGAGSYEQYF.

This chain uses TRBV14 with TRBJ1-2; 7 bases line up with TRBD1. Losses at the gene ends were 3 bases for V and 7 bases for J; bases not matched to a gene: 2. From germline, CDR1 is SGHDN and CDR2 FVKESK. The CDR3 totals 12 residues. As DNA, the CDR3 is TGTGCCAGCAGCCATCGGACAGGTGGCTACACCTTC. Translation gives CASSHRTGGYTF.

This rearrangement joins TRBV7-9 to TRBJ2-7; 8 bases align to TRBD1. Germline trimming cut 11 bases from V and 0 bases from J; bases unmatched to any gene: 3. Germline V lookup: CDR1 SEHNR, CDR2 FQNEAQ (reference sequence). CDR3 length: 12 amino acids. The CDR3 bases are TGTGCCTTGACAGGGGACTCCTACGAGCAGTACTTC. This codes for CALTGDSYEQYF.

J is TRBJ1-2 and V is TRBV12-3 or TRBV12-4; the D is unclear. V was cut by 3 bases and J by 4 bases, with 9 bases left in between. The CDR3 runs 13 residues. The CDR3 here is CASSFQFSYGYTF. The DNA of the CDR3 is TGTGCCAGCAGTTTTCAGTTCTCCTATGGCTACACCTTC.

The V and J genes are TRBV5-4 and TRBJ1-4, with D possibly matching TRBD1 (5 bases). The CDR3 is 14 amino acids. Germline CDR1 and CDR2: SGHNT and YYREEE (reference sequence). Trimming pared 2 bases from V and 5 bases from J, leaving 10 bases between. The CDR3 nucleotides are TGTGCCAGCAGCTTAACAGGATCAAATGAAAAACTGTTTTTT. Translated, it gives CASSLTGSNEKLFF.

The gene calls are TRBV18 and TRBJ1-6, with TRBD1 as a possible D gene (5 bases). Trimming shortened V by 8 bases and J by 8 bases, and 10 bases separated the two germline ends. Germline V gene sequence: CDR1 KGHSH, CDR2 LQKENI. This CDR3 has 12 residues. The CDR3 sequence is CASGHADSPLHF. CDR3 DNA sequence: TGTGCCAGCGGACACGCGGATTCACCCCTCCACTTT.

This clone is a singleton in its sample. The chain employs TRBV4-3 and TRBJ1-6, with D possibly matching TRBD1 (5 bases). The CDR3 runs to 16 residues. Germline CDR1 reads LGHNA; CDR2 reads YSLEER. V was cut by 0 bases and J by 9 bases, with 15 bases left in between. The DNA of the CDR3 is TGCGCCAGCAGCCAAGATTCCAGGGAATGGGGTTCACCCCTCCACTTT. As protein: CASSQDSREWGSPLHF.

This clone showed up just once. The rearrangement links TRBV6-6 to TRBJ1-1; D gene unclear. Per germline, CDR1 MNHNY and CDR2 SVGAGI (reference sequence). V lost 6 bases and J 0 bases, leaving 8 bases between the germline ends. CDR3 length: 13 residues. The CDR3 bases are TGTGCCAGCAGCTTAATAGTGAACACTGAAGCTTTCTTT. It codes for CASSLIVNTEAFF.

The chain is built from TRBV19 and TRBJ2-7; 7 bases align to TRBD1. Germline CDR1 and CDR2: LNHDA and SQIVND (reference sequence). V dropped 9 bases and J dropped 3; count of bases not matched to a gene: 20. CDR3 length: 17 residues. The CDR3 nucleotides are TGTGCCAGCCTAGTACTTGAGGGGGCAGGGGCTAGCTACGAGCAGTACTTC. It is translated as CASLVLEGAGASYEQYF.

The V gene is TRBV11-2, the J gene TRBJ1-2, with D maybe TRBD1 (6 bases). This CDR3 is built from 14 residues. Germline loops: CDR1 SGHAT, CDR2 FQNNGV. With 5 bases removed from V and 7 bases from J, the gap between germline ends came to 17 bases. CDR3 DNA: TGTGCCAGCAGCCCCTTGGGGGCGAGTGTTGGCTACACCTTC. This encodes CASSPLGASVGYTF.

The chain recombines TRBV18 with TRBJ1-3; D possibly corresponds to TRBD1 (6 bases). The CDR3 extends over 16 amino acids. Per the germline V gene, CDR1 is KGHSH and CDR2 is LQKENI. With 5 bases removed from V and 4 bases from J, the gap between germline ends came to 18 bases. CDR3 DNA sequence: TGTGCCAGCTCAACCTACTCACAGGGAGAAGGAAACACCATATATTTT. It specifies CASSTYSQGEGNTIYF. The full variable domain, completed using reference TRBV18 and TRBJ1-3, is NAGVMQNPRHLVRRRGQEARLRCSPMKGHSHVYWYRQLPEEGLKFMVYLQKENIIDESGMPKERFSAEFPKEGPSILRIQQVVRGDSAAYFCASSTYSQGEGNTIYFGEGSWLTVV.

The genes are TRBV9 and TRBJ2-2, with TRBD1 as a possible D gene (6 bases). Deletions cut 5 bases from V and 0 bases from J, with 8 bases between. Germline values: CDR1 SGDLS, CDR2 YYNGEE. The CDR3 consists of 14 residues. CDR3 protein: CASRGQTNTGELFF. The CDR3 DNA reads TGTGCCAGCAGAGGACAGACGAACACCGGGGAGCTGTTTTTT.

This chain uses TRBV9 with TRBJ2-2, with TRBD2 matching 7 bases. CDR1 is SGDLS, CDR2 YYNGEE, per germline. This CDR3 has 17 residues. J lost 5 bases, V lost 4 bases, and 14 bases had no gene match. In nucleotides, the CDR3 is TGTGCCAGCAGCCCCAATACCGGCGGGGGTAGGACCGGGGAGCTGTTTTTT. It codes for CASSPNTGGGRTGELFF.

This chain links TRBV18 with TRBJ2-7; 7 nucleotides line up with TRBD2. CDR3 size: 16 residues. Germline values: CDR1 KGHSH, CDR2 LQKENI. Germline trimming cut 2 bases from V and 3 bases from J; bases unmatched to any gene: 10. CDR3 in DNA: TGTGCCAGCTCACCAGTTAGCGGGCCGGGGGGCTACGAGCAGTACTTC. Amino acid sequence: CASSPVSGPGGYEQYF.

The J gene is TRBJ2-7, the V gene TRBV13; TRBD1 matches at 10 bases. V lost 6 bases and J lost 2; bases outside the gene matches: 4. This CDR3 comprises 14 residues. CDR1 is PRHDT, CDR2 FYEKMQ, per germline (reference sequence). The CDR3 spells CASSRGQGAYEQYF. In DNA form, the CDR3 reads TGTGCCAGCAGTAGAGGACAGGGGGCCTACGAGCAGTACTTC.

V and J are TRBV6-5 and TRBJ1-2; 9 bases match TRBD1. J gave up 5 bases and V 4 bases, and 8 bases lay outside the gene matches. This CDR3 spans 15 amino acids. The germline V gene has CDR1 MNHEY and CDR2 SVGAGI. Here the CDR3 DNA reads TGTGCCAGCAGTTTTGGGACAGGGTGGACATATGGCTACACCTTC. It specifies CASSFGTGWTYGYTF.

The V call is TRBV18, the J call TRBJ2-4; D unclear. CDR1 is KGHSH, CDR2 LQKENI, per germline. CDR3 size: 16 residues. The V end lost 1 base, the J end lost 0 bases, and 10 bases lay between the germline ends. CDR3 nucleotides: TGTGCCAGCTCACCACTCCAGGCACTAGCCAAAAACATTCAGTACTTC. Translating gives CASSPLQALAKNIQYF.

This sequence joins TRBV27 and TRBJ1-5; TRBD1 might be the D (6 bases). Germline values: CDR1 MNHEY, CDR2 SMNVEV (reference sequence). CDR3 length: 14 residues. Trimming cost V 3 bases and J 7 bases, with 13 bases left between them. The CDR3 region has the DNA TGTGCCAGCAGTTTTTCAGGGGAAGGCCAGCCCCAGCATTTT. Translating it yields CASSFSGEGQPQHF.

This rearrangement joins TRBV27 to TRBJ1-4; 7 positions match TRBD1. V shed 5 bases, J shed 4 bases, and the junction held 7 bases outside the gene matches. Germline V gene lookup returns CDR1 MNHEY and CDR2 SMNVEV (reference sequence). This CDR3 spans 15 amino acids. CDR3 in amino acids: CASSGTGDYNEKLFF. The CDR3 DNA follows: TGTGCCAGCAGTGGAACAGGGGATTATAATGAAAAACTGTTTTTT.

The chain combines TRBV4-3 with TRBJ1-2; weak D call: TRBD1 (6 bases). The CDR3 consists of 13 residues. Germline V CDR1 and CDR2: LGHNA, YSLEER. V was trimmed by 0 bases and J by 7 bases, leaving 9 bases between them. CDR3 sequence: CASSQDRGSGYTF. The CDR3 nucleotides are TGCGCCAGCAGCCAAGACAGGGGAAGTGGCTACACCTTC.

CDR3 coding DNA: TGTGCCAGCAGCCAAGAGGTATTTGACAGGGCTGGGGCCAACGTCCTGACTTTC. As protein: CASSQEVFDRAGANVLTF. V is TRBV3-1 (or the pseudogene TRBV3-2) and J is TRBJ2-6; 7 positions agree with TRBD1. Germline CDR1 reads LGHDT; CDR2 reads YNNKEL (reference sequence). The CDR3 consists of 18 residues. V was pared by 0 bases and J by 2 bases, with 7 bases of the junction left unmatched.

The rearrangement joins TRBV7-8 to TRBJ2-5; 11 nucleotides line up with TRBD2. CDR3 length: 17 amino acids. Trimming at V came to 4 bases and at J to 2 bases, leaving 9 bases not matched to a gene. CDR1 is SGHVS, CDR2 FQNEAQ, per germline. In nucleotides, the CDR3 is TGTGCCAGCAGCTCAACCGGGACTAGCGGACCTCAAGAGACCCAGTACTTC. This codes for CASSSTGTSGPQETQYF.

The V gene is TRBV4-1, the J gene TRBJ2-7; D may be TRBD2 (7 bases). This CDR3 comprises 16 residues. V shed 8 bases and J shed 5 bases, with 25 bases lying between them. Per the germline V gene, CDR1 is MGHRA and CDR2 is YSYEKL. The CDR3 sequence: CASAPREGGLSDEQYF. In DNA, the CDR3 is TGCGCCAGCGCTCCAAGGGAGGGGGGCCTTTCCGACGAGCAGTACTTC.